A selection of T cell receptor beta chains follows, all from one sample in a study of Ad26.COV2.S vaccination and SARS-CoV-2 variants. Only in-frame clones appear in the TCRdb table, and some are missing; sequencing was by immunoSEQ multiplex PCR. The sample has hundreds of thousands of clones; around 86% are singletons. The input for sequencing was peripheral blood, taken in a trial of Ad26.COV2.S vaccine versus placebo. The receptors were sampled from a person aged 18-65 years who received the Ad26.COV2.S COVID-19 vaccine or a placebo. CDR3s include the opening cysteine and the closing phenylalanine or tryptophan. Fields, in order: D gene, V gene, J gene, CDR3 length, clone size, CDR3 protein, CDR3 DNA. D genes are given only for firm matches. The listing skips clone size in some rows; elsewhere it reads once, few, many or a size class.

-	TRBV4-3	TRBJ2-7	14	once	CASSQDRRAYEQYF	TGCGCCAGCAGCCAAGATCGGCGGGCTTACGAGCAGTACTTC
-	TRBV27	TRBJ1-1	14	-	CASSLGLTGTEAFF	TGTGCCAGCAGTTTAGGGTTAACCGGCACTGAAGCTTTCTTT
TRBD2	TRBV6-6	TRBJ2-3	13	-	CATRTSGTGTQYF	TGTGCCACCCGGACTAGCGGGACGGGTACGCAGTATTTT
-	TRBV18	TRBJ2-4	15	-	CASSPPSGAKNIQYF	TGTGCCAGCTCACCACCTTCGGGCGCCAAAAACATTCAGTACTTC
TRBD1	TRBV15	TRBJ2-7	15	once	CATSRDDRDLGEQYF	TGTGCCACCAGCAGAGATGACAGGGATCTCGGGGAGCAGTACTTC
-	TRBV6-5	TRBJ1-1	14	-	CASSKTASNPEAFF	TGTGCCAGCAGCAAGACAGCTTCAAACCCTGAAGCTTTCTTT
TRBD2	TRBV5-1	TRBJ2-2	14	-	CASTSSGGPGELFF	TGCGCCAGCACATCTAGCGGGGGGCCCGGGGAGCTGTTTTTT
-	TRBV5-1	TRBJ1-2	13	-	CASSEGANYGYTF	TGCGCCAGCAGCGAGGGGGCTAACTATGGCTACACCTTC
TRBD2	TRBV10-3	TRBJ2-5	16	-	CAISEPEGGTQETQYF	TGTGCCATCAGTGAGCCGGAGGGAGGGACCCAAGAGACCCAGTACTTC
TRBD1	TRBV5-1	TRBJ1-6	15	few	CASSSGQGSGSPLHF	TGCGCCAGCAGCTCGGGACAGGGGTCGGGTTCACCCCTCCACTTT
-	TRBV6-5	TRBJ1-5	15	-	CASSYSMGAGQPQHF	TGTGCCAGCAGTTACTCGATGGGGGCAGGCCAGCCCCAGCATTTT
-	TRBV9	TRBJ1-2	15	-	CASSVALEQAYGYTF	TGTGCCAGCAGCGTAGCTCTAGAACAGGCTTATGGCTACACCTTC
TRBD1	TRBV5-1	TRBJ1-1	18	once	CASSLTGTGPGVNTEAFF	TGCGCCAGCAGCTTAACCGGGACAGGGCCGGGGGTGAACACTGAAGCTTTCTTT
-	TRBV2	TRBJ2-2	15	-	CASSDSVILTGELFF	TGTGCCAGCAGTGATAGCGTCATACTGACCGGGGAGCTGTTTTTT
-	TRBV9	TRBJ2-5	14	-	CASSVGGHKETQYF	TGTGCCAGCAGCGTAGGGGGACATAAAGAGACCCAGTACTTC
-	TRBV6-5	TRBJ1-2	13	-	CASRPLQGNGYTF	TGTGCCAGCAGACCCCTACAGGGTAACGGCTACACCTTC
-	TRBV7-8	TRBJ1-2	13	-	CASSLDIYYGYTF	TGTGCCAGCAGCTTGGACATTTACTATGGCTACACCTTC
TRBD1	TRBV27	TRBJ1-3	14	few	CASADRATGNTIYF	TGTGCCAGCGCCGACAGGGCTACAGGAAACACCATATATTTT
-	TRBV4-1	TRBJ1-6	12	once	CASSPGSSPLHF	TGCGCCAGCAGCCCCGGTAGTTCACCCCTCCACTTT
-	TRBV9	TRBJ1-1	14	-	CASSSGDWGTEAFF	TGTGCCAGCAGCTCCGGTGATTGGGGCACTGAAGCTTTCTTT
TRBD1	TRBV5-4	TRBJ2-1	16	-	CASSLAGTGKGNEQFF	TGTGCCAGCAGCTTGGCCGGGACAGGGAAGGGTAATGAGCAGTTCTTC
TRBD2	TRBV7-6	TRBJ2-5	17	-	CASSSPSGLGYQETQYF	TGTGCCAGCAGCTCCCCGTCGGGACTAGGGTACCAAGAGACCCAGTACTTC
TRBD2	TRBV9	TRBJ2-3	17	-	CASSGGTSGGSTDTQYF	TGTGCCAGCAGCGGTGGGACTAGCGGGGGGAGCACAGATACGCAGTATTTT
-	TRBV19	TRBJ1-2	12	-	CASTHRGYGYTF	TGTGCCAGTACCCACCGGGGCTATGGCTACACCTTC
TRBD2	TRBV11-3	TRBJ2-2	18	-	CASSSQALAGGKTGELFF	TGTGCCAGCAGCTCCCAGGCACTAGCGGGGGGCAAAACCGGGGAGCTGTTTTTT
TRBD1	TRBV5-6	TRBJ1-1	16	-	CASSSGQGGGNTEAFF	TGTGCCAGCAGCTCCGGACAGGGAGGGGGGAACACTGAAGCTTTCTTT
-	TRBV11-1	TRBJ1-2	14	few	CASSPRDRSYGYTF	TGTGCCAGCAGCCCCCGGGACCGATCCTATGGCTACACCTTC
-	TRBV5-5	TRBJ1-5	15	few	CASSRDNYSNQPQHF	TGTGCCAGCAGCCGTGACAACTATAGCAATCAGCCCCAGCATTTT
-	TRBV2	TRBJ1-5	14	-	CASSETTVNQPQHF	TGTGCCAGCAGTGAAACAACAGTCAATCAGCCCCAGCATTTT
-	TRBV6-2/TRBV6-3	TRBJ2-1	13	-	CASSRGRLNEQFF	TGTGCCAGCAGTCGGGGACGGTTAAATGAGCAGTTCTTC
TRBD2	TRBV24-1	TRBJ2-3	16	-	CATTAPLAGGTDTQYF	TGTGCCACCACTGCCCCCCTAGCGGGGGGTACAGATACGCAGTATTTT
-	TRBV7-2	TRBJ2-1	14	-	CASSLGREYNEQFF	TGTGCCAGCAGCTTAGGGCGGGAATACAATGAGCAGTTCTTC
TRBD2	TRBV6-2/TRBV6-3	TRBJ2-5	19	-	CASSYPLEGLAGHQETQYF	TGTGCCAGCAGTTACCCCCTGGAAGGGCTAGCGGGGCATCAAGAGACCCAGTACTTC
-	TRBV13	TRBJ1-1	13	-	CASSPSDRTEAFF	TGTGCCAGCAGCCCATCGGACAGAACTGAAGCTTTCTTT
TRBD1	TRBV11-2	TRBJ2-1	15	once	CASSLGQGHYNEQFF	TGTGCCAGCAGCTTAGGACAGGGGCATTACAATGAGCAGTTCTTC
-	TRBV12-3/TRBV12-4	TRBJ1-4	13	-	CASRPPEEEKLFF	TGTGCCAGCAGGCCCCCGGAGGAGGAAAAACTGTTTTTT
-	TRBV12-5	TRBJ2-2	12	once	CASGLSVGELFF	TGTGCTAGTGGTTTGTCGGTCGGGGAGCTGTTTTTT
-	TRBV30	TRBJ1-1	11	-	CAWSPSREAFF	TGTGCCTGGAGTCCCTCCCGGGAGGCTTTCTTT
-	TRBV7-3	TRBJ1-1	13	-	CASSSTENTEAFF	TGTGCCAGCAGTTCGACAGAGAACACTGAAGCTTTCTTT
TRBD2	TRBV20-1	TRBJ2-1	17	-	CSASLLERAGGGAVQFF	TGCAGTGCTAGTTTGCTGGAGCGGGCTGGCGGGGGAGCGGTACAGTTCTTC
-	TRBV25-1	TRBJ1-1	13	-	CASSQAGVTEAFF	TGTGCCAGCAGTCAAGCGGGGGTGACTGAAGCTTTCTTT
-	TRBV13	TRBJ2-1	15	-	CASSHLTELEEEQFF	TGTGCCAGCAGCCACCTGACAGAACTCGAGGAGGAGCAGTTCTTC
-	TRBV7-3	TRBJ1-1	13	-	CASSGTKNTEAFF	TGTGCCAGCAGCGGGACGAAGAACACTGAAGCTTTCTTT
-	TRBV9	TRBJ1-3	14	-	CASSGTVPGNTIYF	TGTGCCAGCAGCGGGACAGTGCCTGGAAACACCATATATTTT
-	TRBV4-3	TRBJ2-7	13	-	CASSPDGNYEQYF	TGCGCCAGCAGCCCGGACGGAAACTACGAGCAGTACTTC
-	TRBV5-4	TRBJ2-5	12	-	CASSRATETQYF	TGTGCCAGCAGCAGGGCGACGGAGACCCAGTACTTC
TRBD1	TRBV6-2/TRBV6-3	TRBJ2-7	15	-	CASSYYGQGGYEQYF	TGTGCCAGCAGTTACTACGGACAGGGCGGCTACGAGCAGTACTTC
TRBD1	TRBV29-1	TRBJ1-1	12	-	CSVTGGGTEAFF	TGCAGCGTAACAGGGGGCGGGACTGAAGCTTTCTTT
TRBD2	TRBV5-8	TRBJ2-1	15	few	CASSPGTSGYNEQFF	TGTGCCAGCAGCCCCGGGACTAGCGGTTACAATGAGCAGTTCTTC
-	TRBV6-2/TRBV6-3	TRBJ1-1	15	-	CASSSGQIWNTEAFF	TGTGCCAGCAGTTCCGGACAGATCTGGAACACTGAAGCTTTCTTT
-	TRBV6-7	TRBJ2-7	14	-	CASRRGGPPYEQYF	TGTGCCAGCCGTCGTGGGGGGCCACCCTACGAGCAGTACTTC